This T cell receptor (beta chain) stems from a study of T-cell reconstitution after alpha-beta-depleted transplantation in children. There are a few counts of this clonotype. Its antigen is not identified. General study results and limits: Reported findings indicate that, about two months after transplant, alpha-beta T cells came from several hundred expanded clones, which were derived from non-depleted graft cells. The study traced high day-60 TCRbeta diversity in some patients to surviving recipient T cells and thymic progenitors. Newly generated T cells supplied most T-cell counts and diversity one year post-transplant.

The CDR3 spans 15 residues. Germline assignment: CDR1 MNHNS and CDR2 SASEGT. J gave up 2 bases and V 6 bases, and 8 bases lay outside the gene matches. The library targeted TCRbeta and was prepared with unique molecular identifiers. TCRdb recomputed calls from the PCR reads with MiXCR, one row per CDR3 protein. The sample consists of just under 250,000 distinct CDR3 sequences, under 30% of them appearing once. This material consisted of PBMCs, taken before TCRalphabeta/CD19-depleted stem cell transplant. The V gene is TRBV6-1, the J gene TRBJ2-5, with TRBD2 identical over 8 bases. The receptor's source is a girl under 10 years old with Fanconi anemia, due to receive a stem cell transplant. CDR3 DNA sequence: TGTGCCAGCAGCGTGGTGGCTAGCGGGCAAGAGACCCAGTACTTC. Translation gives CASSVVASGQETQYF.